The next 29 T cell receptor beta chains were all read from a single sample in a study of blood T cell repertoires in COVID-19. Clones were sequenced by immunoSEQ multiplex PCR, and TCRdb holds only the in-frame ones, with some missing. This repertoire shows some 180,000 clones, 80% to 85% found once; its top ten account for approximately 10%. Material for sequencing was peripheral blood. The receptors here all came from a man between 65 and 79 years old with active or convalescent COVID-19.

In its sample, this clone was seen many times. CDR3 in DNA: TGTGCCAGCAGTGACCTATCCACAGGGGGCACTGAAGCTTTCTTT. Its protein is CASSDLSTGGTEAFF. V and J are TRBV6-1 and TRBJ1-1; 8 bases agree with TRBD1. Looked up from germline, CDR1 is MNHNS and CDR2 is SASEGT. CDR3 size: 15 residues. The V segment lost 3 bases and the J segment 4 bases; nucleotides outside the gene matches: 7.

The gene calls are TRBV27 and TRBJ2-7; 11 nucleotides agree with TRBD1. V trimming: 4 bases; J trimming: 2 bases; junction bases outside the gene matches: 4. Germline V gene lookup returns CDR1 MNHEY and CDR2 SMNVEV (reference sequence). The CDR3 loop spans 15 amino acids. The CDR3 DNA sequence: TGTGCCAGCAGTTCTCCGGGACAGGGGGCCTACGAGCAGTACTTC. It specifies CASSSPGQGAYEQYF.

The chain combines TRBV10-3 with TRBJ2-7; 11 nucleotides agree with TRBD2. The junction had 8 bases not matched to a gene; V was cut back by 3 bases and J by 7 bases. This CDR3 is built from 15 residues. CDR1 and CDR2 from the germline V gene are ENHRY and SYGVKD. The CDR3 DNA is TGTGCCATCAGTGATAAACTAGCGGGAGCACTAGAGCAGTACTTC. Translated: CAISDKLAGALEQYF.

The CDR3 protein is CATSRERNTDTQYF. Here the CDR3 DNA reads TGTGCCACATCGCGGGAGAGGAACACAGATACGCAGTATTTT. V and J are TRBV7-8 and TRBJ2-3; 7 bases are shared with TRBD2. This CDR3 is built from 14 residues. Trimming took 10 bases from V and 2 from J; bases not matched to a gene: 9. Germline loops: CDR1 SGHVS, CDR2 FQNEAQ. The full variable domain, rest sourced from reference TRBV7-8 and TRBJ2-3, is GAGVSQSPRYKVAKRGQDVALRCDPISGHVSLFWYQQALGQGPEFLTYFQNEAQLDKSGLPSDRFFAERPEGSVSTLKIQRTQQEDSAVYLCATSRERNTDTQYFGPGTRLTVL.

This chain joins TRBV14 and TRBJ2-1; 16 bases are a match to TRBD2. CDR3 length equals 18 residues. Losses at the gene ends were 4 bases for V and 8 bases for J; bases not matched to a gene: 11. The V gene's germline CDR1 is SGHDN and CDR2 FVKESK. CDR3 sequence reads: CASSRRSGLAGGPYEQFF. The DNA of the CDR3 is TGTGCCAGCAGCCGCAGGTCGGGACTAGCGGGGGGGCCCTATGAGCAGTTCTTC.

V is TRBV18 and J is TRBJ1-4; D gene uncertain. The CDR3 length is 15 residues. The germline V gene encodes CDR1 KGHSH and CDR2 LQKENI. The V and J ends lost 3 bases and 2 bases respectively, with 10 bases between them. The CDR3 DNA follows: TGTGCCAGCTCACCCCCGACTGCGACTAATGAAAAACTGTTTTTT. It specifies CASSPPTATNEKLFF.

This clone was found a few times. The rearrangement joins TRBV6-5 to TRBJ2-1; 9 bases line up with TRBD2. The CDR3 spans 15 residues. Trimming cost V 6 bases and J 7 bases; bases outside gene matches: 10. CDR1 is MNHEY and CDR2 is SVGAGI in the germline V gene. The CDR3 nucleotides are TGTGCCAGCAGAAAGGGCGGGAGGGCCAGAAATGAGCAGTTCTTC. Its translation: CASRKGGRARNEQFF.

The V call is TRBV5-1, the J call TRBJ1-4; TRBD1 is a possible D gene (5 bases). Trimming removed 4 bases from V and 2 bases from J, with 12 bases in between. This CDR3 has 15 residues. Germline CDR1 SGHRS, CDR2 YFSETQ. This chain's CDR3 is CASSRGGGTNEKLFF. CDR3 bases: TGCGCCAGCAGCAGGGGTGGTGGTACTAATGAAAAACTGTTTTTT. Full variable domain (remainder filled in from reference TRBV5-1 and TRBJ1-4): KAGVTQTPRYLIKTRGQQVTLSCSPISGHRSVSWYQQTPGQGLQFLFEYFSETQRNKGNFPGRFSGRQFSNSRSEMNVSTLELGDSALYLCASSRGGGTNEKLFFGSGTQLSVL.

CDR3 loop: CASSYSGTGVRNQPQHF. The CDR3 nucleotides read TGTGCCAGCTCATACTCCGGGACAGGGGTTCGCAATCAGCCCCAGCATTTT. The V and J genes are TRBV27 and TRBJ1-5; TRBD1 aligns across 10 bases. This CDR3 region has 17 residues. CDR1 MNHEY and CDR2 SMNVEV come from the germline V gene (reference sequence). The ends lost 8 bases at V and 2 bases at J; junction bases unmatched: 12.

CDR3 sequence: CASSLESTGELFF. In nucleotides, the CDR3 is TGCGCCAGCAGCTTGGAGAGCACCGGGGAGCTGTTTTTT. The V and J genes are TRBV5-1 and TRBJ2-2; unclear D gene. Trimming stripped 0 bases from V and 4 bases from J, with 4 bases between. This CDR3 has 13 amino acids. Per germline, CDR1 SGHRS and CDR2 YFSETQ.

This clone was seen only once. The CDR3, as DNA: TGTGCCAGCAGCTTCAGGGATCTCTCTGGCTACACCTTC. Protein sequence: CASSFRDLSGYTF. The chain uses TRBV7-2 and TRBJ1-2; D may be TRBD1 (5 bases). CDR3 length: 13 residues. The germline gives CDR1 SGHTA, CDR2 FQGNSA. Trimming took off 3 bases at V and 7 bases at J, with 12 bases between the two ends.

This clone was seen a few times. The chain has TRBV7-2 and TRBJ2-7; tentative D call: TRBD2 (6 bases). V was shortened by 5 bases and J by 3 bases, with 14 bases between the two germline ends. This CDR3 has 14 residues. From germline, CDR1 is SGHTA and CDR2 FQGNSA. This CDR3 reads CASSLRDSGYEQYF. The CDR3 region has the DNA TGTGCCAGCAGCCTTAGGGACTCCGGCTACGAGCAGTACTTC.

The chain uses TRBV11-2 and TRBJ1-1, with 8 bases aligning to TRBD1. There are 14 residues in the CDR3. Germline V gives CDR1 SGHAT, CDR2 FQNNGV. Trimming at V came to 4 bases and at J to 0 bases, leaving 1 base not matched to a gene. The DNA of the CDR3 is TGTGCCAGCAGCTGGACAGGGCTGAACACTGAAGCTTTCTTT. This codes for CASSWTGLNTEAFF. Combining the CDR3 with reference TRBV11-2 and TRBJ1-1 gives the whole variable domain EAGVAQSPRYKIIEKRQSVAFWCNPISGHATLYWYQQILGQGPKLLIQFQNNGVVDDSQLPKDRFSAERLKGVDSTLKIQPAKLEDSAVYLCASSWTGLNTEAFFGQGTRLTVV.

The chain couples TRBV6-5 to TRBJ1-2; 7 bases line up with TRBD1. With 2 bases clipped from V and 3 bases from J, the junction kept 6 bases outside the gene matches. CDR3 length equals 15 residues. Per germline, CDR1 MNHEY and CDR2 SVGAGI. The CDR3 DNA reads as TGTGCCAGCAGTTACCGGACAGGATACCACTATGGCTACACCTTC. Translated, it gives CASSYRTGYHYGYTF.

The J gene is TRBJ2-2, the V gene TRBV19, with 7 bases matching TRBD1. Germline V gives CDR1 LNHDA, CDR2 SQIVND (reference sequence). There are 16 residues in the CDR3. After removal of 3 bases from V and 3 bases from J, the junction contained 7 bases not matched to a gene. CDR3 residues: CASSIEGRGYTGELFF. The DNA for the CDR3 is TGTGCCAGTAGTATTGAGGGCAGGGGGTACACCGGGGAGCTGTTTTTT.

The chain is built from TRBV11-3 and TRBJ2-4; tentatively, D is TRBD2 (5 bases). Trimming took off 1 base at V and 8 bases at J, with 15 bases between the two ends. The CDR3 loop spans 15 amino acids. From germline, CDR1 is SGHNT and CDR2 YENEEA. CDR3 in DNA: TGTGCCAGCAGCTTAGGTTCCGGAGGTTTGGACATTCAGTACTTC. Its protein is CASSLGSGGLDIQYF.

The chain employs TRBV7-8 and TRBJ2-3; possibly TRBD2 for D (6 bases). This CDR3 spans 12 amino acids. CDR1 SGHVS and CDR2 FQNEAQ come from the germline V gene. Trimming took off 4 bases at V and 6 bases at J, with 8 bases between the two ends. CDR3 in DNA: TGTGCCAGCAGCTCTAGCGTCGATACGCAGTATTTT. Translated: CASSSSVDTQYF.

V is TRBV7-2 and J is TRBJ2-7; 7 nucleotides match TRBD1. The CDR3 is made up of 15 amino acids. Germline-derived CDR1 and CDR2 are SGHTA and FQGNSA. The J segment lost 2 bases and the V segment lost 1 base, leaving 5 bases of the junction unmatched. The CDR3 region is CASSLGGQGAYEQYF. Here the CDR3 DNA reads TGTGCCAGCAGCTTAGGGGGGCAGGGGGCCTACGAGCAGTACTTC.

This chain joins TRBV28 and TRBJ1-3; D may be TRBD1 (5 bases). Looked up from germline, CDR1 is MDHEN and CDR2 is SYDVKM. The germline V and J ends were trimmed by 4 bases and 0 bases, with 19 bases remaining between them. The CDR3 contains 18 residues. CDR3 protein: CASSSVGGWTVSGNTIYF. The CDR3 region has the DNA TGTGCCAGCAGTTCGGTTGGGGGGTGGACGGTCTCTGGAAACACCATATATTTT.

This clone was detected only once. This chain links TRBV7-2 with TRBJ2-6; the match to TRBD1 covers 12 bases. Losses at the gene ends were 2 bases for V and 4 bases for J; bases not matched to a gene: 6. In germline, CDR1 is SGHTA, CDR2 FQGNSA. This CDR3 contains 18 residues. The CDR3 region is CASSLRGQGASGANVLTF. CDR3 DNA sequence: TGTGCCAGCAGCTTAAGGGGACAGGGGGCTTCAGGGGCCAACGTCCTGACTTTC.

The genes are TRBV5-1 and TRBJ1-6, with 12 bases matching TRBD1. Germline V gene lookup returns CDR1 SGHRS and CDR2 YFSETQ. The CDR3 is 17 residues long. The V and J ends lost 3 bases and 10 bases, in that order; junction bases with no gene match: 11. Written as DNA, the CDR3 is TGCGCCAGCAGCTGGGGGACAGGGGGCGCGGAGTCGTCACCCCTCCACTTT. It yields the protein CASSWGTGGAESSPLHF.

The chain is built from TRBV18 and TRBJ2-5; possible D gene TRBD1, 5 bases. The CDR3 runs 15 residues. Germline CDR1 KGHSH, CDR2 LQKENI. With 3 bases removed from V and 2 bases from J, the gap between germline ends came to 13 bases. For the CDR3, the DNA is TGTGCCAGCTCACCCCTTGGGGCGTCTCAAGAGACCCAGTACTTC. Translation gives CASSPLGASQETQYF.

The chain couples TRBV5-1 to TRBJ1-1; D gene ambiguous. The V and J ends lost 3 bases and 1 base respectively, with 10 bases between them. The CDR3 runs 14 residues. Germline V lookup: CDR1 SGHRS, CDR2 YFSETQ. This CDR3 is CASSYIPGNTEAFF. Here the CDR3 DNA reads TGCGCCAGCAGCTACATTCCGGGGAACACTGAAGCTTTCTTT. Variable domain in full (rest from reference TRBV5-1 and TRBJ1-1): KAGVTQTPRYLIKTRGQQVTLSCSPISGHRSVSWYQQTPGQGLQFLFEYFSETQRNKGNFPGRFSGRQFSNSRSEMNVSTLELGDSALYLCASSYIPGNTEAFFGQGTRLTVV.

The chain links TRBV11-2 to TRBJ2-2, with TRBD1 identical over 11 bases. Germline V gives CDR1 SGHAT, CDR2 FQNNGV. This CDR3 has 15 amino acids. J gave up 7 bases and V 5 bases, and 6 bases lay outside the gene matches. The CDR3 sequence is CASSNRDRGYGELFF. In DNA form, the CDR3 reads TGTGCCAGCAGCAACCGGGACAGGGGGTACGGGGAGCTGTTTTTT.

V and J are TRBV5-4 and TRBJ2-7; D possibly corresponds to TRBD2 (6 bases). The CDR3 has 15 residues. Germline-derived CDR1 and CDR2 are SGHNT and YYREEE (reference sequence). The ends were cut back, 5 bases at V and 5 bases at J, with 20 bases in the middle. The DNA of the CDR3 is TGTGCCAGCAGTCCGAGCGGAGGGAGGAGGCACGAGCAGTACTTC. Its translation: CASSPSGGRRHEQYF.

This sequence joins TRBV5-8 and TRBJ2-5; D is perhaps TRBD1 (7 bases). The germline V and J ends were trimmed by 1 base and 1 base, with 11 bases remaining between them. The germline gives CDR1 SGHTS, CDR2 YDEGEE. CDR3 length equals 15 residues. The CDR3 loop reads CASSLWGDSQETQYF. The CDR3 DNA reads as TGTGCCAGCAGCTTGTGGGGGGACAGCCAAGAGACCCAGTACTTC.

A single count supports this clone. This chain joins TRBV4-3 and TRBJ2-3; D is possibly TRBD2 (5 bases). This CDR3 spans 16 amino acids. Trimming removed 5 bases from V and 0 bases from J, with 15 bases in between. CDR1 LGHNA and CDR2 YSLEER come from the germline V gene. The DNA of the CDR3 is TGCGCCAGCAGCGACCGGGGATCTACTAGCACAGATACGCAGTATTTT. It is translated as CASSDRGSTSTDTQYF.

This clone showed up just a few times. The chain links TRBV5-1 to TRBJ2-5; D remains ambiguous. The CDR3 sequence is 16 residues long. V dropped 0 bases and J dropped 3 bases, with 15 bases sitting between them. CDR1 is SGHRS, CDR2 YFSETQ, per germline. The CDR3 reads CASSLDPVKPEETQYF. For the CDR3, the DNA is TGCGCCAGCAGCTTGGATCCAGTTAAACCCGAAGAGACCCAGTACTTC.

The chain has TRBV3-1 (or the pseudogene TRBV3-2) and TRBJ1-6, with D perhaps matching TRBD1 (5 bases). V lost 4 bases and J 8 bases, leaving 12 bases between the germline ends. Looked up from germline, CDR1 is LGHDT and CDR2 is YNNKEL (reference sequence). The CDR3 spans 14 residues. The CDR3: CASSLPGWDSPLHF. In DNA form, the CDR3 reads TGTGCCAGCAGCCTACCAGGGTGGGATTCACCCCTCCACTTT.